This TCR beta chain was profiled in a study of low-dose radiotherapy and immunotherapy resistance in tumors. Across the whole study: Members of Cohort 2 were treated with 1 Gy per fraction every two weeks; their total was 13 Gy over 26 weeks.

The time point is: after trial treatment. Treatment reported: LDRT plus nivolumab, ipilimumab, low-dose cyclophosphamide and aspirin (RACIN trial). Eligibility was restricted to patients presenting with advanced solid tumors that lacked tumor-infiltrating lymphocytes. cDNA synthesis used a TRAV/TRBV-specific primer set for both chains. PCR amplification of the TCRs was performed with Phusion for 20 PCR cycles, and it relied on a constant-region primer together with a V-primer adapter. Amplification of the isolated mRNA used in vitro transcription. MiXCR, run by TCRdb on the reads, gives a single entry per CDR3 protein. The sample records around 100,000 distinct CDR3 sequences, about a fifth being singletons. Of note for this clonotype: A read error likely explains this, since a far larger clone differs by one base.

The CDR3 has 11 amino acids. V was clipped by 7 bases and J by 12 bases, with 13 bases between them. CDR1 MRHNA and CDR2 SNTAGT come from the germline V gene. The TCR comes from a male donor with prostate cancer. The J gene is TRBJ2-1, the V gene TRBV6-4; tentatively, D is TRBD2 (5 bases). The source material was PBMCs, sampled after low-dose radiotherapy plus immunotherapy. The CDR3 nucleotides are TGTGCCAGCATGCGGACTGATGCGCAGTTCTTC. Its protein is CASMRTDAQFF.